This entry is about one T cell receptor (beta chain). This entry is derived from a study of T cells after yellow fever vaccination. TCRdb processed the 5' RACE reads anew with MiXCR; each CDR3 protein has one entry. This sample yields 500,000 to 650,000 distinct CDR3 sequences, of which roughly 17% are seen a single time; 15% to 20% belongs to the top ten. Trimming took 5 bases from V and 4 from J, leaving 14 bases between them. Germline V CDR1 and CDR2: MNHEY, SMNVEV (reference sequence). This CDR3 spans 14 amino acids. This sequence joins TRBV27 and TRBJ2-5, with D unclear. Sequencing was performed on PBMCs, taken about 5 days after the first yellow fever vaccination. The sequence came from a man aged 18 to 30 who received the YFV17D yellow fever vaccine. The CDR3 DNA is TGTGCCAGCAGTGGGGTCAGACGCCGAGAGACCCAGTACTTC. The encoded protein is CASSGVRRRETQYF.